The rows below give T cell receptor beta chains drawn from one sample of a study of T-cell reconstitution after alpha-beta-depleted transplantation in children. TCRdb reanalysed the PCR reads using MiXCR and keeps one entry per CDR3 protein. The sample contains about 310,000 distinct CDR3 sequences, around 25% of which appear only once. This specimen consisted of PBMCs, mostly from graft donor cells, obtained 180 days after TCRalphabeta/CD19-depleted stem cell transplant. The receptors originated from a male patient younger than 18 who had a stem cell transplant for acute lymphoblastic leukemia, so the T cells may come from the graft donor. Both conserved end residues are part of each CDR3. D genes are given only for firm matches. Not every row has a clone size; where given, it reads once, few, many or a size class.

TGTGCCAGCAGCCTCCACGGGACTAACTATGGCTACACCTTC CASSLHGTNYGYTF TRBV6-1 - TRBJ1-2 14 -
TGTGCCAGCAGTTTTTGGGTCAGCTCCTACAATGAGCAGTTCTTC CASSFWVSSYNEQFF TRBV12-3/TRBV12-4 - TRBJ2-1 15 -
TGTGCCAGCAGCTTTGACGGGAGCGACGAGCAGTACTTC CASSFDGSDEQYF TRBV11-1 - TRBJ2-7 13 -
TGCGCCAGCAGCGTACGGACAACCAGAGAGACCCAGTACTTC CASSVRTTRETQYF TRBV5-1 - TRBJ2-5 14 few
TGTGCCAGCAGTCCAGGGGTCGACGGGGAGCTGTTTTTT CASSPGVDGELFF TRBV6-1 - TRBJ2-2 13 -
TGTGCCAGCTCACCATCTAGGGGGGCAGATACGCAGTATTTT CASSPSRGADTQYF TRBV18 - TRBJ2-3 14 -
TGTGCCAGTCTAAGGGTGCAGGGGGTGCACACCGGGGAGCTGTTTTTT CASLRVQGVHTGELFF TRBV11-2 TRBD1 TRBJ2-2 16 -
TGCGCCAGCAGCCAAGATGGACCGGGACTAGCGGGCCTCAATGAGCAGTTCTTC CASSQDGPGLAGLNEQFF TRBV4-1 TRBD2 TRBJ2-1 18 -
TGTGCCAGCAGCTTGGGGCAGTCCAATCAGCCCCAGCATTTT CASSLGQSNQPQHF TRBV5-1 - TRBJ1-5 14 -
TGTGCCAGCAGCCCACCGACAGGTTTAGAACTTGGCCACGAGCAGTACTTC CASSPPTGLELGHEQYF TRBV9 - TRBJ2-7 17 few
TGTGCCAGCAGCTTAAGGTGGGCAGGGTCTAATCCTGAAGCTTTCTTT CASSLRWAGSNPEAFF TRBV7-2 - TRBJ1-1 16 few
TGTGCCAGCATGAGGCGGTCATGGTCTAGCAGGAACACCGGGGAGCTGTTTTTT CASMRRSWSSRNTGELFF TRBV7-8 - TRBJ2-2 18 -
TGTGCCACCAGCAGGAGGGGAAGTCAGCCCCAGCATTTT CATSRRGSQPQHF TRBV15 - TRBJ1-5 13 few
TGCAGTGCTAGACCCCTAGCGGGAGGTACAGATACGCAGTATTTT CSARPLAGGTDTQYF TRBV20-1 TRBD2 TRBJ2-3 15 -
TGCAGCTCCGACCGAGCCACAGATACGCAGTATTTT CSSDRATDTQYF TRBV29-1 - TRBJ2-3 12 -
TGTGCCAGCAGCTTAAGCGGGGTTACCCAGACCCAGTACTTC CASSLSGVTQTQYF TRBV7-3 - TRBJ2-5 14 -
TGTGCCAGCAGCTTACGTACCGCGCCAATGAACACTGAAGCTTTCTTT CASSLRTAPMNTEAFF TRBV7-3 - TRBJ1-1 16 few
TGTGCCAGCAGCTTAGTTTCGGGCTCCGGGGAGCTGTTTTTT CASSLVSGSGELFF TRBV7-9 - TRBJ2-2 14 -
TGTGCCAGCAGCTTAGCAAGGACCCAGTACTTC CASSLARTQYF TRBV7-8 - TRBJ2-5 11 -
TGCGCCAGCAGCTCGGGGGTTGGCTACACCTTC CASSSGVGYTF TRBV5-1 - TRBJ1-2 11 -
TGCGCCAGCAGCCCCGGGACAGGGGAGGAAAAACTGTTTTTT CASSPGTGEEKLFF TRBV5-1 TRBD1 TRBJ1-4 14 -
TGCGCCAGCAGCTTAGGGTGGCCTACACAGGGGAACAATCAGCCCCAGCATTTT CASSLGWPTQGNNQPQHF TRBV11-2 TRBD1 TRBJ1-5 18 once
TGTGCCAGCAGTTTGAACCCGTATAGGAATGAGCAGTTCTTC CASSLNPYRNEQFF TRBV7-6 - TRBJ2-1 14 many
TGTGCCAGCAGTTTTTTAAACACAGGGTTCGAGCAGTACTTC CASSFLNTGFEQYF TRBV12-3/TRBV12-4 - TRBJ2-7 14 -
TGTGCCAGCAGCCTCCTCCTAGCGGGACTTACCTACGAGCAGTACTTC CASSLLLAGLTYEQYF TRBV3-1 TRBD2 TRBJ2-7 16 few